The subject of this entry is one TCR beta chain. After isolation, RNA underwent reverse transcription to generate cDNA as the sequencing template. Clones were read by immunoSEQ multiplex PCR, and TCRdb kept only the in-frame ones, dropping some. Of 100,000 to 150,000 clones detected, over 60% appear once; the ten largest clones hold around 6%. The CDR3 length is 12 residues. CDR1 and CDR2 (germline): SGHRS, YFSETQ. Trimming shortened V by 1 base and J by 7 bases, and 9 bases separated the two germline ends. The data originate from a study of CD8+ T cells in alopecia areata. Study at large: Tofacitinib therapy took 6 to 18 months; 6 months off drug came after.

Documented treatment: oral pan-JAK inhibitor, 5-10 mg twice daily. PBMCs yielded sorted CD4+ and CD8+ T cells. The TCR originated in a human donor with alopecia areata. J is TRBJ2-7 and V is TRBV5-1, with D perhaps TRBD1 or TRBD2 (5 bases each). Sample: CD4+ T cells sorted from blood, taken at week 4, from a patient treated with tofacitinib. The CDR3 region is CASSLLGEEQYF. CDR3 DNA: TGCGCCAGCAGCTTGTTGGGGGAAGAGCAGTACTTC. The full variable domain, rest sourced from reference TRBV5-1 and TRBJ2-7, is KAGVTQTPRYLIKTRGQQVTLSCSPISGHRSVSWYQQTPGQGLQFLFEYFSETQRNKGNFPGRFSGRQFSNSRSEMNVSTLELGDSALYLCASSLLGEEQYFGPGTRLTVT.